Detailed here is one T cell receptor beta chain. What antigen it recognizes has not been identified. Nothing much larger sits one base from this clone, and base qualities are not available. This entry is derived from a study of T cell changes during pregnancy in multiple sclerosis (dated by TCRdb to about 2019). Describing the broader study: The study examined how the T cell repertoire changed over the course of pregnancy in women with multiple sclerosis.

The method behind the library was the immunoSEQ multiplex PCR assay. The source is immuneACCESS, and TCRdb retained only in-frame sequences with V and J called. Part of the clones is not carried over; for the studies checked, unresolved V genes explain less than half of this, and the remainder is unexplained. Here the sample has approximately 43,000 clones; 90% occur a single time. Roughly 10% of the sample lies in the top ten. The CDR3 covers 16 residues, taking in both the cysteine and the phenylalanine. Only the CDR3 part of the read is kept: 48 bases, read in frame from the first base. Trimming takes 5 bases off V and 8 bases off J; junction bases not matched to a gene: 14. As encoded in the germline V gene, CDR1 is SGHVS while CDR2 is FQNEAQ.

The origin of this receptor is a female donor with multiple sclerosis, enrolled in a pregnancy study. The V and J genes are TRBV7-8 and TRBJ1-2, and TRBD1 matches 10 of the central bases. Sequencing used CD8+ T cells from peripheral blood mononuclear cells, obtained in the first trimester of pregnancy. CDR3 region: CASSPPNVRTGGGYTF. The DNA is TGTGCCAGCAGCCCACCAAACGTCCGGACAGGGGGAGGCTACACCTTC.